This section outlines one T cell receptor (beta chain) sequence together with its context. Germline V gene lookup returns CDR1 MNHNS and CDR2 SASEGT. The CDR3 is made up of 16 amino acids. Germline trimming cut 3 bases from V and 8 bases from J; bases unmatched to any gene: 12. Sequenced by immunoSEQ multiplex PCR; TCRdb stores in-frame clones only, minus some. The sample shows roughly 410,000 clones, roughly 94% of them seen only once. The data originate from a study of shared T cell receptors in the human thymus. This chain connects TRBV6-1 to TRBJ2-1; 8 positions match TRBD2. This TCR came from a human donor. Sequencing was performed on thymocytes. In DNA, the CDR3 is TGTGCCAGCAGTGACCTGGAGCAGCGGGAGAGGGATGAGCAGTTCTTC. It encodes CASSDLEQRERDEQFF.